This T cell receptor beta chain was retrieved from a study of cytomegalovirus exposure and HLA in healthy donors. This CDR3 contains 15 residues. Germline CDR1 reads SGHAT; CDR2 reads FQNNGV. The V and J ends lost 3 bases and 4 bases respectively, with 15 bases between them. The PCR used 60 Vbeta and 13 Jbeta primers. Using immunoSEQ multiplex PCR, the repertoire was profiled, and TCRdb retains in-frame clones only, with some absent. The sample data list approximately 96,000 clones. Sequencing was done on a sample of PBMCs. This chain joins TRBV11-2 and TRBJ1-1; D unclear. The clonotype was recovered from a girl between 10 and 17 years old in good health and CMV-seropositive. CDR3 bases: TGTGCCAGCAGCTTGATGTTAAGCCGGTCCACTGAAGCTTTCTTT. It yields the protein CASSLMLSRSTEAFF.